Shown below are 28 T cell receptor beta chains from a single sample sequenced in a study of T-cell memory formation after mild COVID-19. Via MiXCR, TCRdb re-called the 5' RACE reads, giving one row per CDR3 protein. This sample has about 310,000 distinct CDR3 sequences, with 15% to 20% found just once. The sample taken for sequencing was PBMCs or a T cell subset sorted from them (not recorded which). The receptors here all came from a young man who had mild COVID-19 (a few samples of this study predate the infection). Cell type and time point are not known.

This chain links TRBV7-3 with TRBJ2-5, with D uncertain. Germline V CDR1 and CDR2: SGHTA, FQGTGA. The CDR3 length is 14 residues. With 5 bases removed from V and 2 bases from J, the gap between germline ends came to 12 bases. The CDR3 region has the DNA TGTGCCAGCAGCCCCAGAGACGGACAAGAGACCCAGTACTTC. This sequence encodes CASSPRDGQETQYF.

The chain carries TRBV13 and TRBJ1-1, with TRBD1 matching 7 bases. Germline V gene sequence: CDR1 PRHDT, CDR2 FYEKMQ (reference sequence). The CDR3 contains 14 residues. V lost 2 bases and J lost 5; bases outside the gene matches: 5. The CDR3 loop is CASSLTGDVTEAFF. Written as DNA, the CDR3 is TGTGCCAGCAGCTTAACAGGGGATGTTACTGAAGCTTTCTTT. Full variable domain (remainder filled in from reference TRBV13 and TRBJ1-1): AAGVIQSPRHLIKEKRETATLKCYPIPRHDTVYWYQQGPGQDPQFLISFYEKMQSDKGSIPDRFSAQQFSDYHSELNMSSLELGDSALYFCASSLTGDVTEAFFGQGTRLTVV.

This clonotype was seen once. The chain joins TRBV7-9 to TRBJ1-1, with D possibly being TRBD1 (6 bases). The ends were cut back, 5 bases at V and 1 base at J, with 14 bases in the middle. The CDR3 contains 15 residues. The germline V gene has CDR1 SEHNR and CDR2 FQNEAQ (reference sequence). This CDR3 is CASSPRGRGNTEAFF. The DNA for the CDR3 is TGTGCCAGCAGCCCACGGGGGCGAGGGAACACTGAAGCTTTCTTT.

This sequence joins TRBV27 and TRBJ1-1, with TRBD1 as a possible D gene (5 bases). Germline V gene sequence: CDR1 MNHEY, CDR2 SMNVEV (reference sequence). V dropped 3 bases and J dropped 7 bases, with 15 bases sitting between them. This CDR3 spans 14 amino acids. The CDR3 DNA sequence: TGTGCCAGCAGTTTTCAGGGACCCAGGGATGAAGCTTTCTTT. Translated: CASSFQGPRDEAFF.

This sequence joins TRBV4-1 and TRBJ2-3; D is tentatively TRBD1 or TRBD2 (6 bases each). The V gene lost 1 base and the J gene lost 4 bases, with 12 bases spanning the gap. Germline loops: CDR1 MGHRA, CDR2 YSYEKL. The CDR3 length is 15 residues. This CDR3 reads CASSQAGAGADTQYF. The DNA for the CDR3 is TGCGCCAGCAGCCAAGCGGGGGCCGGGGCAGATACGCAGTATTTT.

This rearrangement joins TRBV5-1 to TRBJ1-5, with D unclear. Trimming pared 0 bases from V and 1 base from J, leaving 11 bases between. Looked up from germline, CDR1 is SGHRS and CDR2 is YFSETQ. This CDR3 has 16 amino acids. Written as DNA, the CDR3 is TGCGCCAGCAGCTTGGTCCCTGACACGAGCAATCAGCCCCAGCATTTT. It is translated as CASSLVPDTSNQPQHF.

The table lists this clonotype with a few counts. One junction end disagrees with the germline gene, perhaps due to a read error. The V and J genes are TRBV12-3 or TRBV12-4 and TRBJ2-1; no firm D call. This CDR3 is built from 13 residues. CDR3 coding DNA: TGTGCCAGCAGTTACGGGCCGACGGGTGACTGTCTCTTC. Amino acids: CASSYGPTGDCLF.

The chain has TRBV29-1 and TRBJ2-1, with D perhaps matching TRBD2 (5 bases). V was cut by 6 bases and J by 10 bases, with 19 bases left in between. The germline V gene has CDR1 SQVTM and CDR2 ANQGSEA. This CDR3 region has 13 residues. CDR3 coding DNA: TGCAGCGTGGGCCCCGCGGGTATTGGGGAGCAGTTCTTC. As protein: CSVGPAGIGEQFF.

The V and J genes are TRBV14 and TRBJ2-3, with D tentatively TRBD2 (5 bases). Germline V gene data show CDR1 as SGHDN and CDR2 as FVKESK. Trimming took 4 bases from V and 1 from J, leaving 9 bases between them. The CDR3 consists of 14 residues. CDR3 sequence (DNA): TGTGCCAGCAGCCGAGTCGGGGGCACAGATACGCAGTATTTT. Amino acid sequence: CASSRVGGTDTQYF.

The chain links TRBV5-1 to TRBJ1-1; D gene ambiguous. Trimming pared 4 bases from V and 4 bases from J, leaving 14 bases between. This CDR3 region has 14 residues. Germline-derived CDR1 and CDR2 are SGHRS and YFSETQ. CDR3 residues: CASSPVGMRTEAFF. The CDR3 coding sequence is TGCGCCAGCAGCCCTGTGGGGATGCGCACTGAAGCTTTCTTT.

J is TRBJ1-1 and V is TRBV30, with a weak D call TRBD1 (6 bases). The CDR3 spans 13 residues. Deletions cut 1 base from V and 3 bases from J, with 9 bases between. Per germline, CDR1 GTSNPN and CDR2 SVGIG (reference sequence). CDR3 loop: CAWSATGYTEAFF. Here the CDR3 DNA reads TGTGCCTGGAGTGCCACAGGGTACACTGAAGCTTTCTTT. The full variable domain, completed using reference TRBV30 and TRBJ1-1, is SQTIHQWPATLVQPVGSPLSLECTVEGTSNPNLYWYRQAAGRGLQLLFYSVGIGQISSEVPQNLSASRPQDRQFILSSKKLLLSDSGFYLCAWSATGYTEAFFGQGTRLTVV.

The V and J genes are TRBV5-1 and TRBJ2-4; D may be TRBD1 or TRBD2 (7 bases each). Trimming pared 2 bases from V and 9 bases from J, leaving 18 bases between. This CDR3 has 15 residues. Germline CDR1 SGHRS, CDR2 YFSETQ. For the CDR3, the DNA is TGCGCCAGCAGCTTTGCCACAGGGAGGGACAGCATTCAGTACTTC. This translates into CASSFATGRDSIQYF.

The chain links TRBV12-3 or TRBV12-4 to TRBJ1-1, with D possibly being TRBD1 (6 bases). Trimming stripped 7 bases from V and 0 bases from J, with 18 bases between. The CDR3 has 16 residues. In nucleotides, the CDR3 is TGTGCCAGCAAGCAGGACAGTCCTTATATGAACACTGAAGCTTTCTTT. This sequence encodes CASKQDSPYMNTEAFF.

The V call is TRBV7-2, the J call TRBJ2-5, with D hard to call. The CDR3 extends over 13 amino acids. V lost 6 bases and J 7 bases, leaving 15 bases between the germline ends. The germline V gene has CDR1 SGHTA and CDR2 FQGNSA. The CDR3 coding sequence is TGTGCCAGCAGACGGACGTCCCCCCGGACCCAGTACTTC. Protein sequence: CASRRTSPRTQYF.

This clonotype was counted a few times. CDR3 bases: TGTGCCAGCAGGGGCCTGCCCACGTGGGACAATGAGCAGTTCTTC. This codes for CASRGLPTWDNEQFF. The chain links TRBV12-3 or TRBV12-4 to TRBJ2-1, with D unresolved. The CDR3 sequence is 15 residues long. With 6 bases removed from V and 5 bases from J, the gap between germline ends came to 17 bases.

This clonotype has a handful of counts. V usage is TRBV12-3 or TRBV12-4 and J usage is TRBJ1-3; D is ambiguous. The V end was cut by 7 bases, the J end by 0 bases, with 7 bases between. The CDR3 runs 13 residues. In nucleotides, the CDR3 is TGTGCCAGCACCTTCCTCTCTGGAAACACCATATATTTT. Translation gives CASTFLSGNTIYF.

This chain uses TRBV7-9 with TRBJ1-5; D gene ambiguous. Germline CDR1 is SEHNR and CDR2 is FQNEAQ (reference sequence). V was pared by 4 bases and J by 3 bases, with 10 bases between. This CDR3 has 14 residues. The CDR3 nucleotides read TGTGCCAGCAGCTCGCAGGCCTACAATCAGCCCCAGCATTTT. Translating it yields CASSSQAYNQPQHF.

The chain uses TRBV29-1 and TRBJ2-3; D is unresolved. Trimming removed 3 bases at V and 0 bases at J, with 16 bases between. Germline lookup yields CDR1 SQVTM and CDR2 ANQGSEA. The CDR3 is 16 amino acids. Here the CDR3 DNA reads TGCAGCGTTGACCCCCCTAGGGCGGTTAGCACAGATACGCAGTATTTT. The encoded protein is CSVDPPRAVSTDTQYF.

Only a few counts were recorded for this clonotype. The chain employs TRBV12-3 or TRBV12-4 and TRBJ2-6, with unresolved D. Trimming stripped 3 bases from V and 0 bases from J, with 6 bases between. CDR3 length: 15 amino acids. The CDR3 sequence: CASSFVGSGANVLTF. In DNA, the CDR3 is TGTGCCAGCAGTTTTGTGGGCTCTGGGGCCAACGTCCTGACTTTC.

This clonotype occurred a few times. V usage is TRBV5-6 and J usage is TRBJ2-1; 9 bases are shared with TRBD2. The CDR3 is 14 residues long. Germline V gives CDR1 SGHDT, CDR2 YYEEEE. With 1 base clipped from V and 8 bases from J, the junction kept 4 bases outside the gene matches. CDR3 bases: TGTGCCAGCAGCTTGCTGCGGGGGGGCTATGAGCAGTTCTTC. Its protein is CASSLLRGGYEQFF.

The chain couples TRBV20-1 to TRBJ2-1, with 10 bases aligning to TRBD2. The CDR3 extends over 13 amino acids. Germline V gene sequence: CDR1 DFQATT, CDR2 SNEGSKA (reference sequence). The V and J ends lost 6 bases and 7 bases, in that order; junction bases with no gene match: 6. CDR3 sequence: CSAPGLARNEQFF. CDR3 coding DNA: TGCAGTGCCCCGGGACTAGCGCGTAATGAGCAGTTCTTC.

This chain connects TRBV9 to TRBJ1-1; a weak D match, TRBD1 (5 bases). This CDR3 contains 14 residues. The V end lost 3 bases, the J end lost 4 bases, and 13 bases lay between the germline ends. Looked up from germline, CDR1 is SGDLS and CDR2 is YYNGEE. In nucleotides, the CDR3 is TGTGCCAGCAGCGGGGACGCGATGGGCACTGAAGCTTTCTTT. This encodes CASSGDAMGTEAFF.

This clonotype was observed a few times. The chain is built from TRBV12-3 or TRBV12-4 and TRBJ2-5; 11 nucleotides match TRBD2. The CDR3 is 15 amino acids. After removal of 5 bases from V and 0 bases from J, the junction contained 2 bases not matched to a gene. CDR3 in amino acids: CASSGLAGDQETQYF. The DNA for the CDR3 is TGTGCCAGCAGTGGACTAGCGGGCGACCAAGAGACCCAGTACTTC.

J is TRBJ1-1 and V is TRBV20-1; maybe TRBD1 (6 bases). V lost 6 bases, J lost 3 bases, and 11 bases lay in between. CDR3 length: 12 residues. Germline assignment: CDR1 DFQATT and CDR2 SNEGSKA (reference sequence). The DNA for the CDR3 is TGCAGTGCGAGGCAGGGGCACACTGAAGCTTTCTTT. It is translated as CSARQGHTEAFF.

The J gene is TRBJ2-5, the V gene TRBV7-9; D ambiguous. V shed 8 bases and J shed 5 bases, with 15 bases lying between them. This CDR3 is 13 amino acids long. Per the germline V gene, CDR1 is SEHNR and CDR2 is FQNEAQ (reference sequence). CDR3 sequence reads: CASERFELETQYF. CDR3 DNA sequence: TGTGCCAGCGAACGGTTTGAGTTGGAGACCCAGTACTTC.

The rearrangement joins TRBV29-1 to TRBJ1-3; D is uncertain. Trimming took 5 bases from V and 0 from J, leaving 17 bases between them. This CDR3 comprises 16 residues. CDR1 SQVTM and CDR2 ANQGSEA come from the germline V gene. In DNA form, the CDR3 reads TGCAGCGTTTCCCCCTCCAGTGAAAGCTCTGGAAACACCATATATTTT. Residues: CSVSPSSESSGNTIYF.

This clonotype is medium-sized. The rearrangement links TRBV5-1 to TRBJ2-1; 11 bases fit TRBD2. J lost 4 bases, V lost 0 bases, and 6 bases had no gene match. The CDR3 is made up of 17 amino acids. Germline V lookup: CDR1 SGHRS, CDR2 YFSETQ. Written as DNA, the CDR3 is TGCGCCAGCAGCTTGGCCCCCCTAGCGGGGGGTTACAATGAGCAGTTCTTC. Translated: CASSLAPLAGGYNEQFF. Complete variable domain (other parts from reference TRBV5-1 and TRBJ2-1): KAGVTQTPRYLIKTRGQQVTLSCSPISGHRSVSWYQQTPGQGLQFLFEYFSETQRNKGNFPGRFSGRQFSNSRSEMNVSTLELGDSALYLCASSLAPLAGGYNEQFFGPGTRLTVL.

This clonotype was seen a handful of times. V is TRBV4-3 and J is TRBJ2-7; D ambiguous. The CDR3 consists of 13 residues. Trimming took 3 bases from V and 4 from J, leaving 10 bases between them. Germline-derived CDR1 and CDR2 are LGHNA and YSLEER. The CDR3 DNA sequence: TGCGCCAGCAGCCACCCGGACGGATACGAGCAGTACTTC. Protein: CASSHPDGYEQYF.